This T cell receptor beta chain was recovered during a study of cytomegalovirus exposure and HLA in healthy donors. V shed 3 bases and J 5 bases; nucleotides not matched to a gene: 5. In germline, CDR1 is MNHEY, CDR2 SMNVEV (reference sequence). The CDR3 runs to 14 residues. As concerns this clone: Its antigen remains unknown.

Study findings and constraints: Usually a TCR sequence was rare, but some public TCRs were found in many donors. Clusters of TCRs from the first cohort tended to co-occur in the 100 to 150 validation repertoires (as a later analysis found).

The table came from immunoSEQ multiplex PCR; TCRdb's copy has only in-frame clones and leaves some out. Found here are a few hundred thousand clones, around 91% of them singletons; the top ten hold 0.3% to 0.4%. The chain uses TRBV27 and TRBJ1-1; 8 bases match TRBD1. Sample: PBMCs. This receptor was identified in a woman between 18 and 29 years old in good health and CMV-seronegative. CDR3 sequence: CASSFTGGRTEAFF. For the CDR3, the DNA is TGTGCCAGCAGTTTCACAGGGGGGAGAACTGAAGCTTTCTTT.